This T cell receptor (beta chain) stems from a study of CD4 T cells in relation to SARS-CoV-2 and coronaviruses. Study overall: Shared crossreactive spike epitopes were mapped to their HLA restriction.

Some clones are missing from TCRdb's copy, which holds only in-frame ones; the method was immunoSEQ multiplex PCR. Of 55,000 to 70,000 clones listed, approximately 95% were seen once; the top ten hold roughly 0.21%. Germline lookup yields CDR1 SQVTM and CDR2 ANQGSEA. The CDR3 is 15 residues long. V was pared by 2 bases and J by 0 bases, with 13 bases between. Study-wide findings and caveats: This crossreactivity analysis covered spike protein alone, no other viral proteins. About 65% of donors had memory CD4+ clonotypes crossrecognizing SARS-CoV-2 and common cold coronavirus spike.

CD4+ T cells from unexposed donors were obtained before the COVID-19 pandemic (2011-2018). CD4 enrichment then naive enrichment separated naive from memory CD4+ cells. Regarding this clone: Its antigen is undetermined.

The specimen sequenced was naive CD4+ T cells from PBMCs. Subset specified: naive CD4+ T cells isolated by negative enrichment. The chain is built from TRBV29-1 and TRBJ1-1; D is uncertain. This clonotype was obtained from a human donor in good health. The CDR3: CSVEYQGLLNTEAFF. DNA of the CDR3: TGCAGCGTTGAATATCAAGGGCTTCTGAACACTGAAGCTTTCTTT.